The T cell receptor (beta chain) under discussion was sequenced for a study of technical replicates of blood from several donors (dated by TCRdb to 2015 to 2018). Of note for this clone: The clone's antigen remains unknown. No base-level quality is on record; no much larger clone is a single base apart.

The library came from the immunoSEQ multiplex PCR assay. Sourced from immuneACCESS, this table was stored by TCRdb with only in-frame sequences that have V and J called. A share of the clones is absent; for the studies checked, an unresolved V gene accounts for under half, and the remainder has no known explanation. The sample yields almost 70,000 clones; about 90% were counted once. Roughly 5% of the sample lies in the top ten. V drops 0 bases and J drops 2 bases, leaving 12 bases in between. From a lookup of the germline V gene, CDR1 and CDR2 are SGHDN and FVKESK. The CDR3 runs 16 residues from the cysteine to the phenylalanine. The sequence is cut down to CDR3 DNA, 48 bases in frame from base 1.

This chain is built from TRBV14 and TRBJ2-3; no confident D gene assignment can be made. This TCR was recovered from a human donor in good health. Some clones in this sample may be carry-over from other donors' samples. What was sequenced was PBMCs. The CDR3 corresponds to CASSQEVQATTDTQYF. DNA sequence: TGTGCCAGCAGCCAAGAGGTCCAGGCAACCACAGATACGCAGTATTTT.